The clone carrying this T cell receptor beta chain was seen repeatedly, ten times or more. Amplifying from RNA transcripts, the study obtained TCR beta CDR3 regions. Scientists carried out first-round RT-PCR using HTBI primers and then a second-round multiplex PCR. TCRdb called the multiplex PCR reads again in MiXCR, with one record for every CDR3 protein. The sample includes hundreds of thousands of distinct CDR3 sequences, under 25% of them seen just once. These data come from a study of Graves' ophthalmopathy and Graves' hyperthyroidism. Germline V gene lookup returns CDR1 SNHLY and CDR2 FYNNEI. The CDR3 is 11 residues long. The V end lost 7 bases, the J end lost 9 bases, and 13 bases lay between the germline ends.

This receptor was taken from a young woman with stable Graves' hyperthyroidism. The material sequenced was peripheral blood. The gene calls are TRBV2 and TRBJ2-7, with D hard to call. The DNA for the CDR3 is TGTGCCAGCACCAAAGAAATCTGGCAGTACTTC. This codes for CASTKEIWQYF.